This T cell receptor beta chain came from a study of blood T cell repertoires in COVID-19. Profiled with immunoSEQ multiplex PCR; TCRdb holds only in-frame clones, not every one. The sample has roughly 170,000 clones; approximately 86% are singletons. This CDR3 region has 14 residues. Germline lookup yields CDR1 MDHEN and CDR2 SYDVKM. Trimming took off 10 bases at V and 4 bases at J, with 18 bases between the two ends. The sequenced sample consisted of PBMCs or T cells enriched from blood (not recorded which). The clonotype comes from a man aged 60-69 years who had recovered from COVID-19. This chain joins TRBV28 and TRBJ2-3; TRBD2 might be the D (7 bases). CDR3 bases: TGTGCCACGGGGGGCAGGCTTTTGCCAGATACGCAGTATTTT. This gives the protein CATGGRLLPDTQYF.